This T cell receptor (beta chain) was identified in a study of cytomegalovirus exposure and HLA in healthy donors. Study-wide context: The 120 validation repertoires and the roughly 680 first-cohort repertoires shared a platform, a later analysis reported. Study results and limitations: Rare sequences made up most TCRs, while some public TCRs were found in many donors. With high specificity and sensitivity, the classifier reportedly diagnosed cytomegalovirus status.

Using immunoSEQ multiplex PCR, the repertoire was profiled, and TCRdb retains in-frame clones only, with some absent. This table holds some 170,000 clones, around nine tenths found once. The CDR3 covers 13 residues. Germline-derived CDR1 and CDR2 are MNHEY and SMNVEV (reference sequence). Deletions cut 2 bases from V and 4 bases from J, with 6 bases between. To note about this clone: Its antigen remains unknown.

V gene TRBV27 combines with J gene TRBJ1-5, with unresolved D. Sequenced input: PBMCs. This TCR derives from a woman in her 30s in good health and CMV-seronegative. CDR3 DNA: TGTGCCAGCAGTTTAGGTACTAATCAGCCCCAGCATTTT. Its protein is CASSLGTNQPQHF.